The 24 T cell receptor beta chains below come from one sample, sequenced in a study of shared clonotypes between healthy human individuals. The table came from immunoSEQ multiplex PCR; TCRdb's copy has only in-frame clones and leaves some out. The sample has about 1.1 million clones; 70% to 80% are singletons. Material for sequencing was memory CD4+ T cells from PBMCs. Subset given: CD45RA-negative fraction. The receptors originated from a man aged 18 to 29 in good health. Some clones in this sample may be carry-over from other donors' samples.

The rearrangement links TRBV27 to TRBJ2-7; 7 bases map to TRBD1. Trimming at V came to 6 bases and at J to 0 bases, leaving 8 bases not matched to a gene. The CDR3 has 15 amino acids. The germline CDR1 and CDR2 sequences are MNHEY and SMNVEV (reference sequence). This CDR3 reads CASRVRGPSSYEQYF. The DNA of the CDR3 is TGTGCCAGCAGAGTAAGGGGGCCCAGCTCCTACGAGCAGTACTTC.

Note on this clone: Distinct nucleotide sequences in the sample also encode this CDR3. The V gene is TRBV28, the J gene TRBJ2-7; no clear D. Germline V gives CDR1 MDHEN, CDR2 SYDVKM. V was pared by 4 bases and J by 4 bases, with 8 bases between. The CDR3 runs to 12 residues. CDR3 nucleotide sequence: TGTGCCAGCAGTTCCTATGGGTACGAGCAGTACTTC. It is translated as CASSSYGYEQYF. The variable domain in full, with the rest retrieved from reference TRBV28 and TRBJ2-7, is DVKVTQSSRYLVKRTGEKVFLECVQDMDHENMFWYRQDPGLGLRLIYFSYDVKMKEKGDIPEGYSVSREKKERFSLILESASTNQTSMYLCASSSYGYEQYFGPGTRLTVT.

V usage is TRBV7-2 and J usage is TRBJ1-2; D is unclear. V lost 3 bases and J lost 4, with 15 bases in between. This CDR3 region has 15 residues. CDR1 and CDR2 from the germline V gene are SGHTA and FQGNSA. CDR3 in amino acids: CASSFREPEVYGYTF. The CDR3 DNA reads TGTGCCAGCAGCTTCCGGGAGCCAGAGGTCTATGGCTACACCTTC.

This clone was detected once. V and J are TRBV5-4 and TRBJ2-3, with TRBD2 matching over 7 bases. Germline V lookup: CDR1 SGHNT, CDR2 YYREEE (reference sequence). CDR3 length: 14 residues. V lost 4 bases to trimming and J lost 6 bases; unmatched junction nucleotides: 8. In DNA form, the CDR3 reads TGTGCCAGCAGCAGCCGGACTAGTTCGGATACGCAGTATTTT. Protein: CASSSRTSSDTQYF.

This clone appeared a single time. The chain carries TRBV28 and TRBJ2-1; TRBD1 matches 7 bases. CDR1 MDHEN and CDR2 SYDVKM come from the germline V gene. This CDR3 comprises 16 residues. J was trimmed by 0 bases and V by 5 bases; bases with no gene match: 7. The DNA for the CDR3 is TGTGCCAGCAGTGGCTTACAGGGGAGCTCCTACAATGAGCAGTTCTTC. Encoded protein: CASSGLQGSSYNEQFF.

The chain is built from TRBV7-8 and TRBJ2-1, with 9 bases that match TRBD1. Per germline, CDR1 SGHVS and CDR2 FQNEAQ. The CDR3 spans 13 residues. Trimming took 4 bases from V and 6 from J; bases not matched to a gene: 1. CDR3 sequence: CASSSGQGNEQFF. The CDR3 DNA reads as TGTGCCAGCAGCTCGGGACAGGGCAATGAGCAGTTCTTC. The whole variable domain, remainder taken from reference TRBV7-8 and TRBJ2-1, is GAGVSQSPRYKVAKRGQDVALRCDPISGHVSLFWYQQALGQGPEFLTYFQNEAQLDKSGLPSDRFFAERPEGSVSTLKIQRTQQEDSAVYLCASSSGQGNEQFFGPGTRLTVL.

This clone was counted ten times or more. The rearrangement joins TRBV5-8 to TRBJ2-1, with 7 bases aligning to TRBD2. After removal of 7 bases from V and 4 bases from J, the junction contained 8 bases not matched to a gene. CDR1 and CDR2 from the germline V gene are SGHTS and YDEGEE. The CDR3 has 14 residues. CDR3 amino acids: CASGLGTKYNEQFF. As DNA, the CDR3 is TGTGCCAGCGGCCTCGGGACTAAGTACAATGAGCAGTTCTTC.

The CDR3 sequence is CASRIGPSGTDTQYF. The CDR3 DNA follows: TGCGCCAGCAGAATCGGACCGTCTGGCACAGATACGCAGTATTTT. This chain connects TRBV5-1 to TRBJ2-3; D not certain. Between the trimmed V and J ends, which lost 5 bases and 1 base, there was a span of 14 bases. The CDR3 is 15 residues long. The V gene's germline CDR1 is SGHRS and CDR2 YFSETQ.

This clone appeared a few times. V gene TRBV10-1 combines with J gene TRBJ2-2; 9 nucleotides match TRBD2. V lost 4 bases, J lost 5 bases, and 8 bases stayed unmatched. CDR1 is WNHNN and CDR2 is SYGVQD in the germline V gene (reference sequence). The CDR3 length is 16 residues. The CDR3 sequence: CASSAQAGGRTGELFF. DNA for the CDR3: TGCGCCAGCAGTGCACAGGCGGGAGGGAGGACCGGGGAGCTGTTTTTT.

The table lists this clone with a count of one. The chain has TRBV4-2 and TRBJ1-2, with D perhaps TRBD1 (6 bases). CDR3 size: 16 residues. Trimming removed 5 bases from V and 4 bases from J, with 20 bases in between. CDR1 is LGHNA and CDR2 is YNFKEQ in the germline V gene. The CDR3 sequence is CASSGGAGSAPYGYTF. CDR3 DNA sequence: TGTGCCAGCAGCGGGGGGGCGGGCTCCGCTCCCTATGGCTACACCTTC.

This chain connects TRBV15 to TRBJ2-3; D perhaps matches TRBD2 (7 bases). The germline CDR1 and CDR2 sequences are LNHNV and YYDKDF (reference sequence). This CDR3 comprises 15 residues. The V end lost 6 bases, the J end lost 2 bases, and 15 bases lay between the germline ends. CDR3 protein: CATRPGGAITDTQYF. The CDR3 DNA reads TGTGCCACCAGGCCGGGGGGCGCCATCACAGATACGCAGTATTTT.

In regard to this clone: This CDR3 is also generated by other DNA sequences in the sample. The chain couples TRBV28 to TRBJ1-3, with D uncertain. CDR1 is MDHEN and CDR2 is SYDVKM in the germline V gene. The V gene lost 6 bases and the J gene lost 0 bases, with 9 bases spanning the gap. This CDR3 has 14 residues. The CDR3 DNA sequence: TGTGCCAGCAGGACGCCAGGCTCTGGAAACACCATATATTTT. Its protein product is CASRTPGSGNTIYF.

As regards this clone: A single base separates this from a much larger clone, so it may be a read error. This CDR3 is also generated by other DNA sequences in the sample. The chain couples TRBV2 to TRBJ1-1, with D unclear. V was trimmed by 6 bases and J by 0 bases, leaving 11 bases between them. Germline-derived CDR1 and CDR2 are SNHLY and FYNNEI. The CDR3 extends over 14 amino acids. The CDR3: CASRSTVMNTEAFF. The CDR3 DNA follows: TGTGCCAGCAGATCGACTGTCATGAACACTGAAGCTTTCTTT. Drawing the rest from reference TRBV2 and TRBJ1-1, the complete variable domain is EPEVTQTPSHQVTQMGQEVILRCVPISNHLYFYWYRQILGQKVEFLVSFYNNEISEKSEIFDDQFSVERPDGSNFTLKIRSTKLEDSAMYFCASRSTVMNTEAFFGQGTRLTVV.

This chain uses TRBV6-5 with TRBJ2-2; 7 nucleotides line up with TRBD2. CDR1 is MNHEY, CDR2 SVGAGI, per germline. The junction had 5 bases not matched to a gene; V was cut back by 3 bases and J by 1 base. The CDR3 is 16 amino acids. The CDR3, as DNA: TGTGCCAGCAGTTATTATGGCGGGAGGAACACCGGGGAGCTGTTTTTT. Its translation: CASSYYGGRNTGELFF.

The chain joins TRBV5-1 to TRBJ2-7; 8 bases match TRBD1. The CDR3 sequence is 13 residues long. Germline V gene data show CDR1 as SGHRS and CDR2 as YFSETQ. V dropped 4 bases and J dropped 6; count of bases not matched to a gene: 6. The CDR3 nucleotides are TGCGCCAGCAGCCCCGGACAGGGAGGCGAGCAGTACTTC. This encodes CASSPGQGGEQYF. The full variable domain, rest sourced from reference TRBV5-1 and TRBJ2-7, is KAGVTQTPRYLIKTRGQQVTLSCSPISGHRSVSWYQQTPGQGLQFLFEYFSETQRNKGNFPGRFSGRQFSNSRSEMNVSTLELGDSALYLCASSPGQGGEQYFGPGTRLTVT.

There are a few counts of this clone. The V gene is TRBV19, the J gene TRBJ2-6, with D unclear. V was clipped by 3 bases and J by 0 bases, with 6 bases between them. The CDR3 runs 15 residues. Germline V gives CDR1 LNHDA, CDR2 SQIVND (reference sequence). The CDR3 DNA sequence: TGTGCCAGTAGTATGTTGGCCTCTGGGGCCAACGTCCTGACTTTC. This gives the protein CASSMLASGANVLTF.

V is TRBV2 and J is TRBJ2-3, with a tentative D call TRBD2 (6 bases). The length of the CDR3 is 14 residues. The germline V and J ends were trimmed by 6 bases and 0 bases, with 10 bases remaining between them. Germline V gene data show CDR1 as SNHLY and CDR2 as FYNNEI. Here the CDR3 DNA reads TGTGCCAGCAGCGGAGGGTCGAGCACAGATACGCAGTATTTT. Translated, it gives CASSGGSSTDTQYF.

The CDR3 DNA is TGTGCCAGCACCCCAATCTATGGCTACACCTTC. Translated: CASTPIYGYTF. This sequence joins TRBV7-9 and TRBJ1-2; D gene unclear. Germline V gene data show CDR1 as SEHNR and CDR2 as FQNEAQ (reference sequence). This CDR3 has 11 amino acids. Trimming shortened V by 7 bases and J by 4 bases, and 7 bases separated the two germline ends.

V and J are TRBV6-1 and TRBJ1-1; D is perhaps TRBD1 (5 bases). Germline-derived CDR1 and CDR2 are MNHNS and SASEGT. The CDR3 loop spans 13 amino acids. Trimming shortened V by 3 bases and J by 4 bases, and 9 bases separated the two germline ends. CDR3 protein: CASSDLRGTEAFF. The CDR3 DNA follows: TGTGCCAGCAGTGACCTGAGGGGCACTGAAGCTTTCTTT.

V usage is TRBV6-6 and J usage is TRBJ2-7, with 7 bases matching TRBD2. After removal of 2 bases from V and 5 bases from J, the junction contained 9 bases not matched to a gene. Per germline, CDR1 MNHNY and CDR2 SVGAGI (reference sequence). The CDR3 is 15 amino acids. CDR3 sequence reads: CASSYGSSGRNEQYF. CDR3 bases: TGTGCCAGCAGTTACGGGAGTAGCGGGCGGAACGAGCAGTACTTC.

The V and J genes are TRBV4-2 and TRBJ2-1, with D perhaps matching TRBD1 (5 bases). This CDR3 is 14 amino acids long. CDR1 and CDR2 from the germline V gene are LGHNA and YNFKEQ. Trimming shortened V by 0 bases and J by 6 bases, and 9 bases separated the two germline ends. This chain's CDR3 is CASSQDVGPNEQFF. The CDR3 DNA follows: TGTGCCAGCAGCCAAGACGTGGGGCCCAATGAGCAGTTCTTC.

A word on this clone: The same CDR3 also results from other DNA sequences found in this sample. V usage is TRBV11-3 and J usage is TRBJ2-2; no firm D call. The CDR3 length is 12 residues. Trimming shortened V by 5 bases and J by 4 bases, and 5 bases separated the two germline ends. CDR1 is SGHNT, CDR2 YENEEA, per germline. The DNA of the CDR3 is TGTGCCAGCAGCCCTAGCACCGGGGAGCTGTTTTTT. This gives the protein CASSPSTGELFF. The full variable domain, its missing parts supplied by reference TRBV11-3 and TRBJ2-2, is EAGVVQSPRYKIIEKKQPVAFWCNPISGHNTLYWYLQNLGQGPELLIRYENEEAVDDSQLPKDRFSAERLKGVDSTLKIQPAELGDSAVYLCASSPSTGELFFGEGSRLTVL.

This chain connects TRBV1 to TRBJ2-1; the table gives TRBD2 as D, unverified against the DNA. TRBV1 is classified as a pseudogene. CDR3 length: 16 amino acids. In nucleotides, the CDR3 is TGCACCAGCAGCCTCAAGCGGGATAGTCAGTACAATGAGCAGTTCTTC. Translating it yields CTSSLKRDSQYNEQFF.

This rearrangement joins TRBV28 to TRBJ1-1; TRBD1 is a possible D gene (6 bases). Germline CDR1 is MDHEN and CDR2 is SYDVKM. Deletions cut 1 base from V and 4 bases from J, with 10 bases between. This CDR3 contains 14 residues. CDR3 in amino acids: CASSLSNRATEAFF. CDR3 sequence (DNA): TGTGCCAGCAGTTTATCGAACAGGGCCACTGAAGCTTTCTTT.